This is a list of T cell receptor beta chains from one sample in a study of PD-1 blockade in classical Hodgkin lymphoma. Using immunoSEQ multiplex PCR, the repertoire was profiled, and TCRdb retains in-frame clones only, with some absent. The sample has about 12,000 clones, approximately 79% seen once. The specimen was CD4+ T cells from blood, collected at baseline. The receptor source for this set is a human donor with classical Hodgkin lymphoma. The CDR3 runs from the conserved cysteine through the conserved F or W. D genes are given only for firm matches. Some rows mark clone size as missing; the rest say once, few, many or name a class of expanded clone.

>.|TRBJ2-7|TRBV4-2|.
TGTGCCAGCAGCCAGCACACAGGGTTCGACGAGCAGTACTTC
CASSQHTGFDEQYF
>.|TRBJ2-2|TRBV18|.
TGTGCCAGCTCACCACGCCCAGGCGGGGAGCTGTTTTTT
CASSPRPGGELFF
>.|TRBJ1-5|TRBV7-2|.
TGTGCCAGCAGCTTAATCCAGGACAATCAGCCCCAGCATTTT
CASSLIQDNQPQHF
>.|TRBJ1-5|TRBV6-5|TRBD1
TGTGCCAGCAGTCCCCGGGGGACAGTAAATCAGCCCCAGCATTTT
CASSPRGTVNQPQHF
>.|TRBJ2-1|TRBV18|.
TGTGCCAGCTCACCTCAGGCAGGGGGGTTTGGAGAGTTCTTC
CASSPQAGGFGEFF
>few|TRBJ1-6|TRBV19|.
TGTGCCAGTAGTGAACATGCCTGGGCCCTCCACTTT
CASSEHAWALHF
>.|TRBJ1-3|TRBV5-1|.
TGCGCCAGCAGCCCTGGGACGACTCCGGGGGCCTCTGGAAACACCATATATTTT
CASSPGTTPGASGNTIYF
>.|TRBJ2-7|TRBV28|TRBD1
TGTGCCAGCAGTGCACTCCGGGACAGGGGAAACTACGAGCAGTACTTC
CASSALRDRGNYEQYF
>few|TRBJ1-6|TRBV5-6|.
TGTGCCAGCAGCGCCGACTCGGGCTCCTATAATTCACCCCTCCACTTT
CASSADSGSYNSPLHF
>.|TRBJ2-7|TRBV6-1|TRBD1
TGTGCCAGCAGTGGTGAGGGACAGGGGCCTACAAAGCTCTACGAGCAGTACTTC
CASSGEGQGPTKLYEQYF